This T cell receptor beta chain was sequenced during a study of monozygotic twins with inflammatory bowel disease. Regarding the study as a whole: T cell subtypes that differed could not be told apart.

TCRdb reprocessed the 5' RACE reads, keeping one entry per CDR3 protein, no DNA. Reported are some 200,000 distinct CDR3 sequences; the ten largest clones contain roughly 1.7%. In regard to this clonotype: Antigen unknown.

The germline V gene has CDR1 SEHNR and CDR2 FQNEAQ (reference sequence). CDR3 length equals 15 residues. The clonotype originates from a human donor with ulcerative colitis or Crohn's disease, or a healthy co-twin of an affected twin (not recorded which). V and J are TRBV7-9 and TRBJ1-3; TCRdb indicates TRBD1, and absent DNA this call remains unverified. Sequenced material: blood. CDR3 in amino acids: CASSPGTQGGNTIYF.